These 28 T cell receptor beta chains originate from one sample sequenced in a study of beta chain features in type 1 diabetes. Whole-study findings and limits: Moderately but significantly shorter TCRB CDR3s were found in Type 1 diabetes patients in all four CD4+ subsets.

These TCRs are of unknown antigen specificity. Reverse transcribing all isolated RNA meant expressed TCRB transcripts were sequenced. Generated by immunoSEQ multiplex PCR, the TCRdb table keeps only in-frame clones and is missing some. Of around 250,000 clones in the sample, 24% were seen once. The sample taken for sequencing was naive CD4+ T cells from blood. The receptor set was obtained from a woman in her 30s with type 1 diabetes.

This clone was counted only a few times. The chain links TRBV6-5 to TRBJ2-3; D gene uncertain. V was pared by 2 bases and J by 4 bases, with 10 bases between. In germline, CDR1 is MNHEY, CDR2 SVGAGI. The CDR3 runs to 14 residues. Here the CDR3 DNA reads TGTGCCAGCAGTTACGACATTACGGCAGATACGCAGTATTTT. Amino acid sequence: CASSYDITADTQYF.

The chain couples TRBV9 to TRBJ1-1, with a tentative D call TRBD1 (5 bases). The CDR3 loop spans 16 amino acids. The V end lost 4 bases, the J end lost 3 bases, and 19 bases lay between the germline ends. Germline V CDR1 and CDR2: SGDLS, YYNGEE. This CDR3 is CASSTPPGGVYTEAFF. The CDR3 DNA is TGTGCCAGCAGCACGCCCCCCGGGGGAGTATACACTGAAGCTTTCTTT.

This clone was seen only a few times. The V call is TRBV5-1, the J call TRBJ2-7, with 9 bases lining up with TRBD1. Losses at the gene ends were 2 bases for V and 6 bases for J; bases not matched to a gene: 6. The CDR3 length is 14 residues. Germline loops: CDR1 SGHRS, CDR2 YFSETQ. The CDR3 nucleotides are TGCGCCAGCAGCTTCGGACAGGGGAATTCCGAGCAGTACTTC. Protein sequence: CASSFGQGNSEQYF.

The CDR3 bases are TGCAGCTTTCCGGGGAGGGGCGATGGCTACACCTTC. This gives the protein CSFPGRGDGYTF. The rearrangement links TRBV29-1 to TRBJ1-2, with D perhaps matching TRBD1 (5 bases). The germline V gene encodes CDR1 SQVTM and CDR2 ANQGSEA. V lost 8 bases and J lost 6, with 16 bases in between. The length of the CDR3 is 12 residues.

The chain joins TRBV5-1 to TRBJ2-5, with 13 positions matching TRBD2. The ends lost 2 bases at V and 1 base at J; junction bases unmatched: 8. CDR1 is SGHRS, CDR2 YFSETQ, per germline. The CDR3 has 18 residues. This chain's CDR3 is CASSFSGLAGVAQETQYF. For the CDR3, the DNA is TGCGCCAGCAGCTTTTCCGGACTAGCGGGAGTTGCCCAAGAGACCCAGTACTTC. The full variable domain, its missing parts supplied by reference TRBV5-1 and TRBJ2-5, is KAGVTQTPRYLIKTRGQQVTLSCSPISGHRSVSWYQQTPGQGLQFLFEYFSETQRNKGNFPGRFSGRQFSNSRSEMNVSTLELGDSALYLCASSFSGLAGVAQETQYFGPGTRLLVL.

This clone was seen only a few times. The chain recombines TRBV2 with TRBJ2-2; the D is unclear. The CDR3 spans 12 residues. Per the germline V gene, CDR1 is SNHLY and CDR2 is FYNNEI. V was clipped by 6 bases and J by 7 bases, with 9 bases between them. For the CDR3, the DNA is TGTGCCAGCAGCCGAGAGGTCGGGGAGCTGTTTTTT. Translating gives CASSREVGELFF.

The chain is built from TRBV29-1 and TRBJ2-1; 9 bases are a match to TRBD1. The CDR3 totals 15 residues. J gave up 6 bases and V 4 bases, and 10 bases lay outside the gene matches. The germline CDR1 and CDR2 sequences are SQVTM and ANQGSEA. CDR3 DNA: TGCAGCGTTGGAATGGGACAGGGTTACCTCAATGAGCAGTTCTTC. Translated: CSVGMGQGYLNEQFF.

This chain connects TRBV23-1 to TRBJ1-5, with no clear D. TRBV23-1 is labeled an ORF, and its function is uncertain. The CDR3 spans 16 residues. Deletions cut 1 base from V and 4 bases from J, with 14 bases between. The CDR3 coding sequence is TGCGCCAGCAGTCAATGCGGAGGGTTAGGGAATCAGCCCCAGCATTTT. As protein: CASSQCGGLGNQPQHF.

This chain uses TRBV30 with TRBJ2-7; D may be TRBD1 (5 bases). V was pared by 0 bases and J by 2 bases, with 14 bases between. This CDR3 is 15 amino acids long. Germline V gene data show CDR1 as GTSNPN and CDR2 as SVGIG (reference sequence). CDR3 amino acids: CAWSVGPTEPYEQYF. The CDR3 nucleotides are TGTGCCTGGAGTGTTGGGCCGACAGAACCCTACGAGCAGTACTTC.

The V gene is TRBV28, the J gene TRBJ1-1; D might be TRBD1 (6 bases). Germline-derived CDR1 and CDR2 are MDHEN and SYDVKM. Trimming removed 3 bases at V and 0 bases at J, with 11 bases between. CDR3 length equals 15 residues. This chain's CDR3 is CASSFPGAMNTEAFF. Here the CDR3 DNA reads TGTGCCAGCAGTTTCCCAGGGGCCATGAACACTGAAGCTTTCTTT.

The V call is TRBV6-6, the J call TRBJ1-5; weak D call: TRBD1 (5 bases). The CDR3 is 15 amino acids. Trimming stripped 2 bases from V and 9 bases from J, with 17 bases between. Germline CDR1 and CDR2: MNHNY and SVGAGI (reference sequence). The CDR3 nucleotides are TGTGCCAGCAGTTACCTCAGGGAATCTTTATGGCCCCAGCATTTT. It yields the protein CASSYLRESLWPQHF.

CDR3 sequence: CASSSPGVETQYF. In nucleotides, the CDR3 is TGCGCCAGCAGCTCTCCGGGAGTGGAGACCCAGTACTTC. This chain uses TRBV5-1 with TRBJ2-5, with D possibly TRBD2 on 6 matching bases. The germline V gene encodes CDR1 SGHRS and CDR2 YFSETQ. The CDR3 length is 13 residues. Trimming stripped 3 bases from V and 5 bases from J, with 11 bases between.

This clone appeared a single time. The CDR3 region has the DNA TGCACCAGCAGCCAAGTTCGTGGCGGGAGGAGTTCTAGCACAGATACGCAGTATTTT. Its protein product is CTSSQVRGGRSSSTDTQYF. The J gene is TRBJ2-3, the V gene TRBV1; TRBD2 reflects the table's D call only, with no check against the DNA. TRBV1 is deemed a pseudogene. The CDR3 extends over 19 amino acids.

This chain's CDR3 is CASSQVGGTKNIQYF. The CDR3 nucleotides read TGTGCCAGCAGCCAGGTGGGGGGGACCAAAAACATTCAGTACTTC. This chain links TRBV4-2 with TRBJ2-4; 7 bases are a match to TRBD2. Germline V lookup: CDR1 LGHNA, CDR2 YNFKEQ. Unmatched junction bases numbered 4, after V lost 3 bases and J lost 2 bases. This CDR3 region has 15 residues.

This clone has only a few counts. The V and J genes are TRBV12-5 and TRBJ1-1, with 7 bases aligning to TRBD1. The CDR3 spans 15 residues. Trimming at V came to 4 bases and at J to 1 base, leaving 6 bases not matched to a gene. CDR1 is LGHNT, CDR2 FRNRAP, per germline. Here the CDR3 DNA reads TGTGCTAGTGGTTCCTCAGGGGGACCGAACACTGAAGCTTTCTTT. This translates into CASGSSGGPNTEAFF.

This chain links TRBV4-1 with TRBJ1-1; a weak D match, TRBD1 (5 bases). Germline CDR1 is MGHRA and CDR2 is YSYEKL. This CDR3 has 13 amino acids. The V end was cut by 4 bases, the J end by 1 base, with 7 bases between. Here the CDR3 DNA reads TGCGCCAGCAGCCGACAGCCGAACACTGAAGCTTTCTTT. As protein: CASSRQPNTEAFF.

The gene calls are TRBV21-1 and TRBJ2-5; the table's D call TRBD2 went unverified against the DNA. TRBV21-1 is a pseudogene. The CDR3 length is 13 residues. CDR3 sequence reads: CASSTGGGETQYF. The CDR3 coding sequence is TGTGCCAGCAGCACCGGGGGAGGAGAGACCCAGTACTTC.

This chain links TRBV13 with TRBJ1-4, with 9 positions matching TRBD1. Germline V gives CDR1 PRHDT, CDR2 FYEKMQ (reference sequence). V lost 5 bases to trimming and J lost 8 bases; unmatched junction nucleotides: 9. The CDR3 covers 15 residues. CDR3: CASSSSGQGLEKLFF. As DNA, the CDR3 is TGTGCCAGCAGCAGCTCGGGACAGGGCCTCGAAAAACTGTTTTTT.

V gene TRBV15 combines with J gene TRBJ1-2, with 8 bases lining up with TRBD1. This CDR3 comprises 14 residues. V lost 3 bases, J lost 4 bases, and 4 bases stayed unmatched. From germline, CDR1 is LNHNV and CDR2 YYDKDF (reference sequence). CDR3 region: CATSRADRGYGYTF. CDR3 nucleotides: TGTGCCACCAGCAGGGCTGACAGGGGCTATGGCTACACCTTC.

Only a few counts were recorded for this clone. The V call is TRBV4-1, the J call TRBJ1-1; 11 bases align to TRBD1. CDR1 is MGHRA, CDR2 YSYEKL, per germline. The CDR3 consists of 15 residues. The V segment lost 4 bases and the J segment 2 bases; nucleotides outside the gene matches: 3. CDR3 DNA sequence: TGCGCCAGCAGCCCCGGACAGGGGGCTAACACTGAAGCTTTCTTT. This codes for CASSPGQGANTEAFF.

The CDR3 protein is CASSQEEVYEFGGYTF. The CDR3 nucleotides are TGCGCCAGCAGCCAAGAAGAAGTCTATGAGTTCGGGGGCTACACCTTC. V gene TRBV4-1 combines with J gene TRBJ1-2; no reliable D call. Per germline, CDR1 MGHRA and CDR2 YSYEKL. Trimming shortened V by 0 bases and J by 8 bases, and 19 bases separated the two germline ends. There are 16 residues in the CDR3.

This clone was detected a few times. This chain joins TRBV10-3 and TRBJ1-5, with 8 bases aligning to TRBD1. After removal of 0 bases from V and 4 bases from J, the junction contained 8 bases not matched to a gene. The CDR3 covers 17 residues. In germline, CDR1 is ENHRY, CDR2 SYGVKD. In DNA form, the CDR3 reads TGTGCCATCAGTGAGTCTACCACTCAGGGGGCTAATCAGCCCCAGCATTTT. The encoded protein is CAISESTTQGANQPQHF.

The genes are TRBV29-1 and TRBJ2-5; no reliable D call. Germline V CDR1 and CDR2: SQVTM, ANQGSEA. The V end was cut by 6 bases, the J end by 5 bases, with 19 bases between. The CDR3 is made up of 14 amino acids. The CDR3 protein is CSVLDTGRSETQYF. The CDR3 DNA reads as TGCAGCGTCCTTGACACCGGTAGGTCGGAGACCCAGTACTTC. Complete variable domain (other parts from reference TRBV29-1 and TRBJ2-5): SAVISQKPSRDICQRGTSLTIQCQVDSQVTMMFWYRQQPGQSLTLIATANQGSEATYESGFVIDKFPISRPNLTFSTLTVSNMSPEDSSIYLCSVLDTGRSETQYFGPGTRLLVL.

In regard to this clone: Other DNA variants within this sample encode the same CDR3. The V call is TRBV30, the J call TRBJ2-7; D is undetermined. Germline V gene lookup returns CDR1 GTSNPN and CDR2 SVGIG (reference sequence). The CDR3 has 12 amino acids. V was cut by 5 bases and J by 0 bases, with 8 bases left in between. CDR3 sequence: CAWGTGSYEQYF. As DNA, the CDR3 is TGTGCCTGGGGTACTGGCTCCTACGAGCAGTACTTC. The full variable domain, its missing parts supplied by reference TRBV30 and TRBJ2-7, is SQTIHQWPATLVQPVGSPLSLECTVEGTSNPNLYWYRQAAGRGLQLLFYSVGIGQISSEVPQNLSASRPQDRQFILSSKKLLLSDSGFYLCAWGTGSYEQYFGPGTRLTVT.

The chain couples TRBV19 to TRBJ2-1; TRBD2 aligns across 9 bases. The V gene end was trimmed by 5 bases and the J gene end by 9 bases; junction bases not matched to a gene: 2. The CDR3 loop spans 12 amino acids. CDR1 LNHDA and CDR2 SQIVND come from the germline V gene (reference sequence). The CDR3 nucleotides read TGTGCCAGTAGTCTAGCGGGAATTGAGCAGTTCTTC. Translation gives CASSLAGIEQFF.

The CDR3 DNA follows: TGCGCCAGCAGCCAAGAAACGTCAGCGGACCCTAGCACAGATACGCAGTATTTT. It specifies CASSQETSADPSTDTQYF. The chain is built from TRBV4-1 and TRBJ2-3; tentatively, D is TRBD2 (5 bases). CDR1 is MGHRA, CDR2 YSYEKL, per germline. Trimming removed 0 bases from V and 0 bases from J, with 16 bases in between. This CDR3 has 18 residues.

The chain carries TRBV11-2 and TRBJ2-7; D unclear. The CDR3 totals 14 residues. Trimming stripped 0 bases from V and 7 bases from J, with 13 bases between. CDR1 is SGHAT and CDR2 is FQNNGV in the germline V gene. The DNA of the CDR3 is TGTGCCAGCAGCTTAGACGTGGCTAGTGGTGAGCAGTACTTC. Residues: CASSLDVASGEQYF.

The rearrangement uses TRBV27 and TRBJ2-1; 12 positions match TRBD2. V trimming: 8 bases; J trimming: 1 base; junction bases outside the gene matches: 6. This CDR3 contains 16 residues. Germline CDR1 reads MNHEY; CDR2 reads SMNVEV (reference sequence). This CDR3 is CASRLAGVQSYNEQFF. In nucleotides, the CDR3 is TGTGCCAGCCGACTAGCGGGAGTTCAATCCTACAATGAGCAGTTCTTC.